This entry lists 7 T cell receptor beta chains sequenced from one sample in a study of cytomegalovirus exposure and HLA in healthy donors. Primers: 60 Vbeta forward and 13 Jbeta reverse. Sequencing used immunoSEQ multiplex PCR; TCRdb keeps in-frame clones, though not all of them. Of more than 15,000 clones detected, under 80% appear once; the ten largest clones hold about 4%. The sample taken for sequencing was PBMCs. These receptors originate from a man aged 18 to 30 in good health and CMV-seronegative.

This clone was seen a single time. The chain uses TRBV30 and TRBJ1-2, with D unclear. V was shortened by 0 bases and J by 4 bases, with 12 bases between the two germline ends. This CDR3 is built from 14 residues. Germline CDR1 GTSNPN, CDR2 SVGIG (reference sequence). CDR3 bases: TGTGCCTGGAGTGTTCACGGCACAGCCTATGGCTACACCTTC. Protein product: CAWSVHGTAYGYTF.

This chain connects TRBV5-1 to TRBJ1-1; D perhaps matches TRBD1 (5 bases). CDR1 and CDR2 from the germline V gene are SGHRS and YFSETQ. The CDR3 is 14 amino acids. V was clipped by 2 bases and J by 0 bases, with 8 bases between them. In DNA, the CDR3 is TGCGCCAGCAGCTTCGGAGGGGTGAACACTGAAGCTTTCTTT. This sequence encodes CASSFGGVNTEAFF.

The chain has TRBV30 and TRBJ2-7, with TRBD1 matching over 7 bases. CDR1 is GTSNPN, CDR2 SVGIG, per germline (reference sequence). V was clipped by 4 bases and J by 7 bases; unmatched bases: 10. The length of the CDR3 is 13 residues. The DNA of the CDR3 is TGTGCCTGGATGAAGGGACAGCCTTTAGAGCAGTACTTC. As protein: CAWMKGQPLEQYF.

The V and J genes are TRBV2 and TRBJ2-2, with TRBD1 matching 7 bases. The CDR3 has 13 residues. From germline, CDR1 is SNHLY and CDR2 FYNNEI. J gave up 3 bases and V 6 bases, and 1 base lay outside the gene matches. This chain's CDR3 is CASRTGYTGELFF. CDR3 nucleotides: TGTGCCAGCAGGACAGGGTACACCGGGGAGCTGTTTTTT.

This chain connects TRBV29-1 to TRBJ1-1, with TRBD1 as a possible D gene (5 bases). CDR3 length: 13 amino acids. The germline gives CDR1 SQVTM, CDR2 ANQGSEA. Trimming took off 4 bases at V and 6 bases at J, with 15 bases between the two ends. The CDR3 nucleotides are TGCAGCGTTGGACAGAACGTTCTCCCTGAAGCTTTCTTT. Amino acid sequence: CSVGQNVLPEAFF.

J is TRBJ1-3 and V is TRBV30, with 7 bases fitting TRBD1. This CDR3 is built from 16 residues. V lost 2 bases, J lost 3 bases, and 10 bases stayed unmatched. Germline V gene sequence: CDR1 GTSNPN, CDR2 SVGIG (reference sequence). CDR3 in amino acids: CAWSPPDRVFGNTIYF. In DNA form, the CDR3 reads TGTGCCTGGAGTCCTCCAGACAGGGTGTTTGGAAACACCATATATTTT.

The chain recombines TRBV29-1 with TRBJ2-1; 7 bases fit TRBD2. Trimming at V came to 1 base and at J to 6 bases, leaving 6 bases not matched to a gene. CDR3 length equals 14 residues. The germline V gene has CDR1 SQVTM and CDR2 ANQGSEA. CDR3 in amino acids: CSVEGFRTSNEQFF. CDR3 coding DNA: TGCAGCGTTGAAGGTTTTCGGACTAGCAATGAGCAGTTCTTC.